One sample yielded the 17 T cell receptor beta chains listed below, sequenced in a study of shared clonotypes between healthy human individuals. TCRdb's table, derived via immunoSEQ multiplex PCR, lists solely in-frame clones and lacks some. The sample has around 650,000 clones, roughly 96% seen once. The naive CD8 subset, CD45RO-negative cells positively selected for CCR7, excluded terminally differentiated effector memory CD45RA+ cells. Sample: naive CD8+ T cells sorted from blood. These receptors all stem from a young woman in good health.

As to this clone: Different DNA sequences within this sample yield the same CDR3. The V gene is TRBV19, the J gene TRBJ1-5; D possibly corresponds to TRBD1 (6 bases). This CDR3 comprises 12 residues. Trimming took 6 bases from V and 8 from J, leaving 11 bases between them. In germline, CDR1 is LNHDA, CDR2 SQIVND (reference sequence). Written as DNA, the CDR3 is TGTGCCAGTAGAGTACAGGGAGAGCCCCAGCATTTT. It specifies CASRVQGEPQHF.

The chain has TRBV27 and TRBJ2-1; D may match TRBD1 or TRBD2 (5 bases each). The CDR3 totals 13 residues. Trimming shortened V by 4 bases and J by 6 bases, and 10 bases separated the two germline ends. Germline values: CDR1 MNHEY, CDR2 SMNVEV (reference sequence). CDR3 coding DNA: TGTGCCAGCAGTTCTGAGGGGAGCAATGAGCAGTTCTTC. Translating it yields CASSSEGSNEQFF.

The gene calls are TRBV13 and TRBJ1-2; D ambiguous. This CDR3 contains 16 residues. Trimming cost V 5 bases and J 6 bases, with 22 bases left between them. The germline V gene encodes CDR1 PRHDT and CDR2 FYEKMQ (reference sequence). Here the CDR3 reads CASSQSVARSSNGYTF. In DNA, the CDR3 is TGTGCCAGCAGCCAGTCTGTGGCCAGGTCTAGTAATGGCTACACCTTC. Combining the CDR3 with reference TRBV13 and TRBJ1-2 gives the whole variable domain AAGVIQSPRHLIKEKRETATLKCYPIPRHDTVYWYQQGPGQDPQFLISFYEKMQSDKGSIPDRFSAQQFSDYHSELNMSSLELGDSALYFCASSQSVARSSNGYTFGSGTRLTVV.

To note about this clone: Other nucleotide sequences from this sample produce the same CDR3. The chain employs TRBV27 and TRBJ2-3; D remains unclear. Trimming pared 3 bases from V and 4 bases from J, leaving 5 bases between. The CDR3 is 12 amino acids. The germline V gene has CDR1 MNHEY and CDR2 SMNVEV (reference sequence). The CDR3 coding sequence is TGTGCCAGCAGTTTCAGGCCAGATACGCAGTATTTT. This codes for CASSFRPDTQYF.

V and J are TRBV7-8 and TRBJ2-7, with D possibly matching TRBD1 (5 bases). Trimming took off 2 bases at V and 2 bases at J, with 7 bases between the two ends. The CDR3 contains 13 residues. Germline assignment: CDR1 SGHVS and CDR2 FQNEAQ. The CDR3: CASSLQGPYEQYF. The CDR3 DNA is TGTGCCAGCAGCTTACAGGGTCCCTACGAGCAGTACTTC.

The chain joins TRBV28 to TRBJ2-7, with D possibly TRBD2 on 5 matching bases. The CDR3 spans 15 residues. Germline lookup yields CDR1 MDHEN and CDR2 SYDVKM. Trimming pared 5 bases from V and 7 bases from J, leaving 21 bases between. The CDR3 region has the DNA TGTGCCAGCAGTCACTGGACTCTCGGTCGCGTGGAGCAGTACTTC. This codes for CASSHWTLGRVEQYF.

The CDR3 is CASSPTSGAYEQYF. CDR3 coding DNA: TGTGCCAGCAGTCCGACTAGCGGGGCCTACGAGCAGTACTTC. The chain is built from TRBV27 and TRBJ2-7, with 11 bases fitting TRBD2. V shed 5 bases and J 2 bases; nucleotides not matched to a gene: 2. CDR1 and CDR2 (germline): MNHEY, SMNVEV (reference sequence). The CDR3 spans 14 residues.

The gene calls are TRBV5-6 and TRBJ1-2; D is perhaps TRBD1 (5 bases). With 2 bases removed from V and 4 bases from J, the gap between germline ends came to 9 bases. Germline loops: CDR1 SGHDT, CDR2 YYEEEE. CDR3 length equals 13 residues. Here the CDR3 DNA reads TGTGCCAGCAGCTTAACAGGTATCTATGGCTACACCTTC. It yields the protein CASSLTGIYGYTF. The full variable domain, its missing parts supplied by reference TRBV5-6 and TRBJ1-2, is DAGVTQSPTHLIKTRGQQVTLRCSPKSGHDTVSWYQQALGQGPQFIFQYYEEEERQRGNFPDRFSGHQFPNYSSELNVNALLLGDSALYLCASSLTGIYGYTFGSGTRLTVV.

The V gene is TRBV20-1, the J gene TRBJ2-2; D unclear. CDR1 and CDR2 (germline): DFQATT, SNEGSKA (reference sequence). The CDR3 contains 11 residues. V was clipped by 3 bases and J by 4 bases, with 3 bases between them. The CDR3 loop is CSASSTGELFF. DNA for the CDR3: TGCAGTGCTAGTAGCACCGGGGAGCTGTTTTTT.

Comment on this clone: The sample has other DNA sequences that encode this CDR3 too. V is TRBV27 and J is TRBJ2-2, with TRBD2 matching over 9 bases. Germline V lookup: CDR1 MNHEY, CDR2 SMNVEV (reference sequence). J gave up 2 bases and V 2 bases, and 0 bases lay outside the gene matches. The CDR3 is made up of 15 amino acids. CDR3 sequence: CASSLLAGNTGELFF. The CDR3 DNA reads as TGTGCCAGCAGTTTACTAGCGGGAAACACCGGGGAGCTGTTTTTT.

The table lists this clone with a count of one. CDR3 DNA sequence: TGTGCCAGCAGCTTCAGCACCTACGAGCAGTACTTC. As protein: CASSFSTYEQYF. The rearrangement links TRBV7-9 to TRBJ2-7, with no clear D. Trimming removed 3 bases at V and 2 bases at J, with 5 bases between. The CDR3 runs 12 residues. The germline gives CDR1 SEHNR, CDR2 FQNEAQ (reference sequence).

This sequence joins TRBV27 and TRBJ1-1; TRBD1 matches at 8 bases. V shed 0 bases, J shed 4 bases, and the junction held 1 base outside the gene matches. The germline CDR1 and CDR2 sequences are MNHEY and SMNVEV (reference sequence). CDR3 size: 14 residues. The CDR3 DNA is TGTGCCAGCAGTTTATCCACAGGGGGCACTGAAGCTTTCTTT. Translating it yields CASSLSTGGTEAFF.

The V and J genes are TRBV5-4 and TRBJ2-4, with no clear D. Trimming removed 0 bases at V and 2 bases at J, with 6 bases between. Germline-derived CDR1 and CDR2 are SGHNT and YYREEE (reference sequence). The CDR3 runs 14 residues. This CDR3 reads CASSLGQTKNIQYF. The CDR3 DNA follows: TGTGCCAGCAGCTTGGGACAAACCAAAAACATTCAGTACTTC.

The V gene is TRBV6-1, the J gene TRBJ2-2; no clear D. Trimming pared 6 bases from V and 6 bases from J, leaving 17 bases between. This CDR3 has 15 residues. The germline CDR1 and CDR2 sequences are MNHNS and SASEGT. In nucleotides, the CDR3 is TGTGCCAGCAGAGGTTTAGATCCCCCCTCCGGGGAGCTGTTTTTT. Translation: CASRGLDPPSGELFF.

This chain uses TRBV7-9 with TRBJ2-7; 7 positions agree with TRBD1. CDR1 and CDR2 (germline): SEHNR, FQNEAQ (reference sequence). Trimming took 1 base from V and 3 from J; bases not matched to a gene: 9. The CDR3 contains 16 residues. The CDR3 nucleotides read TGTGCCAGCAGCTTAGTCCCTGGGACAGTACACTACGAGCAGTACTTC. Translated, it gives CASSLVPGTVHYEQYF.

CDR3 in DNA: TGTGCCAGCAGCTTGGTTCGAGACAACGCCTACGAGCAGTACTTC. Translating gives CASSLVRDNAYEQYF. The V gene is TRBV5-4, the J gene TRBJ2-7, with no clear D. CDR1 SGHNT and CDR2 YYREEE come from the germline V gene (reference sequence). The CDR3 length is 15 residues. V dropped 0 bases and J dropped 2 bases, with 12 bases sitting between them.

V and J are TRBV2 and TRBJ1-1, with D possibly being TRBD1 (5 bases). CDR1 SNHLY and CDR2 FYNNEI come from the germline V gene. This CDR3 comprises 14 residues. Between the trimmed V and J ends, which lost 7 bases and 1 base, there was a span of 13 bases. The CDR3 protein is CASTQGLKNTEAFF. CDR3 nucleotide sequence: TGTGCCAGCACCCAGGGATTGAAGAACACTGAAGCTTTCTTT.